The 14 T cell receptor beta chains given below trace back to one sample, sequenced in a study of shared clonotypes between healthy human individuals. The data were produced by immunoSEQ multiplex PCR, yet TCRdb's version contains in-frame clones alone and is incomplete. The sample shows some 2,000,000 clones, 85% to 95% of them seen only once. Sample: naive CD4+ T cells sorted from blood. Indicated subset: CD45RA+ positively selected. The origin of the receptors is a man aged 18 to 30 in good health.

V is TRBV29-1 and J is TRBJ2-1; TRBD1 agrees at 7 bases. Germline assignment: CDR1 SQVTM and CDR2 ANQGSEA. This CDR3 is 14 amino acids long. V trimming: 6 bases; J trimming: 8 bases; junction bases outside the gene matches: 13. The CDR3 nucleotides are TGCAGCGTAGAAAGGGGGACAGCAGCGGATGAGCAGTTCTTC. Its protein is CSVERGTAADEQFF.

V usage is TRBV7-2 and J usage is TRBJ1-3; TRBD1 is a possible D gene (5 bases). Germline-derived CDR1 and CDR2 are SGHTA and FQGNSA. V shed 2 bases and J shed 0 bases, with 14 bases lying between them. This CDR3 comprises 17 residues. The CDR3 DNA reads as TGTGCCAGCAGCTTAAGCCTCAGGGTGATCTCTGGAAACACCATATATTTT. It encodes CASSLSLRVISGNTIYF.

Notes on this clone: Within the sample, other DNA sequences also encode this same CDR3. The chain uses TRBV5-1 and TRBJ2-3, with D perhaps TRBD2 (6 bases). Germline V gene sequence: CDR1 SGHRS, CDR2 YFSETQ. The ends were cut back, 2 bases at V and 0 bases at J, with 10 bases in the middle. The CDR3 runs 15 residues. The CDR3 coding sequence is TGCGCCAGCAGCTTACCCGGGACTAGCACAGATACGCAGTATTTT. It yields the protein CASSLPGTSTDTQYF.

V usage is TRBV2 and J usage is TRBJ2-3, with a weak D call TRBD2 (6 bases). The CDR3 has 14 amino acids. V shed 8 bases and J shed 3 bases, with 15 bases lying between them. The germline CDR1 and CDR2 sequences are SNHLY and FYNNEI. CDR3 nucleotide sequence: TGTGCCAGCCAGTCGGGAGCTTGGACAGATACGCAGTATTTT. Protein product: CASQSGAWTDTQYF.

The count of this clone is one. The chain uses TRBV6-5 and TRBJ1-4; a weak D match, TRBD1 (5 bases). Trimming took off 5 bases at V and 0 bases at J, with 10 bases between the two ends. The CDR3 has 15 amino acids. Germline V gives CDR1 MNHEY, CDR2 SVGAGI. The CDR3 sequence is CASSLQQATNEKLFF. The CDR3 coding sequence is TGTGCCAGCAGTCTTCAACAGGCAACTAATGAAAAACTGTTTTTT.

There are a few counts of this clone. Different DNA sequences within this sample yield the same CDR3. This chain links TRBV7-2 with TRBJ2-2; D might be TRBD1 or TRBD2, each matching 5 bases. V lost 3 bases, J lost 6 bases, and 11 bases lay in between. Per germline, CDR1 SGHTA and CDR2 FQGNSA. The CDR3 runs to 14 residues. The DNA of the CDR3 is TGTGCCAGCAGCTTTGGGGGTAGGGCCGGGGAGCTGTTTTTT. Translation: CASSFGGRAGELFF.

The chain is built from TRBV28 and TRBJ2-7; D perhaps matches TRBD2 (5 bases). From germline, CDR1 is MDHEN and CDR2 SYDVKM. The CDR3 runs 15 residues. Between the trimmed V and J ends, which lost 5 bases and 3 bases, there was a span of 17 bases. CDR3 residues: CASSPGGSGNYEQYF. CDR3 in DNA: TGTGCCAGCAGTCCAGGAGGCTCAGGCAACTACGAGCAGTACTTC. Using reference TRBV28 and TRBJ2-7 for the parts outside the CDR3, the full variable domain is DVKVTQSSRYLVKRTGEKVFLECVQDMDHENMFWYRQDPGLGLRLIYFSYDVKMKEKGDIPEGYSVSREKKERFSLILESASTNQTSMYLCASSPGGSGNYEQYFGPGTRLTVT.

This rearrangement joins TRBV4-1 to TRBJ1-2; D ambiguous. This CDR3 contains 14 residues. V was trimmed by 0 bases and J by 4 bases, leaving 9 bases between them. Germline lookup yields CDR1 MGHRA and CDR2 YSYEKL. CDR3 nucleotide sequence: TGCGCCAGCAGCCAAGAGTCGGTTGGCTATGGCTACACCTTC. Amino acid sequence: CASSQESVGYGYTF.

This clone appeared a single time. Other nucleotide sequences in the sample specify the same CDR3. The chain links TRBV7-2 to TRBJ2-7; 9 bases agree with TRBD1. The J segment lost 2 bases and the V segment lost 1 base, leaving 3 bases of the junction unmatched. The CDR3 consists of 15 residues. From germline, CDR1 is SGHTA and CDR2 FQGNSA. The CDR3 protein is CASSLVGQGTYEQYF. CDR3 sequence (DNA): TGTGCCAGCAGCTTAGTAGGACAGGGGACCTACGAGCAGTACTTC.

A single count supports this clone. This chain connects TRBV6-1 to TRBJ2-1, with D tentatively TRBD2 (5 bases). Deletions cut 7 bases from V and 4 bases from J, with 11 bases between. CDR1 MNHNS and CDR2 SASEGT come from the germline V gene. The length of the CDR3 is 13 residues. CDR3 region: CASISTSYNEQFF. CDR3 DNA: TGTGCCAGCATTTCAACTAGTTACAATGAGCAGTTCTTC.

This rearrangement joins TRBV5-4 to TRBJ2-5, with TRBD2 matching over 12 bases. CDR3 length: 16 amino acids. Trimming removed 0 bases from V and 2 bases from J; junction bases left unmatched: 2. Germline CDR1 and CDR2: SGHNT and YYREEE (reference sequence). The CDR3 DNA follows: TGTGCCAGCAGCTTGGCGACTAGCGGGGGTCAAGAGACCCAGTACTTC. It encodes CASSLATSGGQETQYF.

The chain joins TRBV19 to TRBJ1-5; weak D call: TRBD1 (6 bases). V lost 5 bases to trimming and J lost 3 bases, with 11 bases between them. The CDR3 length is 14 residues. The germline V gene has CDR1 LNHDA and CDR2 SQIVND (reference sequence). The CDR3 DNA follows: TGTGCCAGTAGTGTCACAGGGAACAATCAGCCCCAGCATTTT. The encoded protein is CASSVTGNNQPQHF.

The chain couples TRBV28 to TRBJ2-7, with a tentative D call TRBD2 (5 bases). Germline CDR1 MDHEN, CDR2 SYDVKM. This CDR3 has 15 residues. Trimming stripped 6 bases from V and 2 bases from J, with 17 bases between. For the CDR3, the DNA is TGTGCCAGCAGCCCTCTCTCCGAGGGTACCTACGAGCAGTACTTC. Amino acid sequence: CASSPLSEGTYEQYF.

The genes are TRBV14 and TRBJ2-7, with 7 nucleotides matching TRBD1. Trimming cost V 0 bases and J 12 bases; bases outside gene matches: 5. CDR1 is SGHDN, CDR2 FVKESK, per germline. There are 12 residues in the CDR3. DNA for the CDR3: TGTGCCAGCAGCCAAGATCGCAGGGGGAGGTACTTC. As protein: CASSQDRRGRYF.